These T cell receptor beta chains were read from a single sample in a study of shared clonotypes between healthy human individuals. Profiled with immunoSEQ multiplex PCR; TCRdb holds only in-frame clones, not every one. Of approximately 710,000 clones in the sample, 90% were seen once. The specimen sequenced was memory CD8+ T cells from PBMCs. Source of these receptors: a man between 18 and 35 years old in good health. Some clones in this sample may be carry-over from other donors' samples. CDR3s include the opening cysteine and the closing phenylalanine or tryptophan. Each record gives: J gene, V gene, D gene, clone size, CDR3 DNA, CDR3 protein. A D gene is named only where the DNA matches it firmly. Rows give clone size only sometimes, using once, few, many, or a class for an expanded clone.

j_call: TRBJ2-7
v_call: TRBV6-1
d_call: .
clone_size: once
cdr3_nt: TGTGCCAGCAGTGAAGGGGACTGGGCCTACGAGCAGTACTTC
cdr3_aa: CASSEGDWAYEQYF

j_call: TRBJ2-7
v_call: TRBV27
d_call: TRBD1
clone_size: .
cdr3_nt: TGTGCCAGCAGTCCCGGGACAGGGGTATTTCACGAGCAGTACTTC
cdr3_aa: CASSPGTGVFHEQYF

j_call: TRBJ2-7
v_call: TRBV9
d_call: TRBD1
clone_size: .
cdr3_nt: TGTGCCAGCAGCCCCGGACAGGGCCACGAGCAGTACTTC
cdr3_aa: CASSPGQGHEQYF

j_call: TRBJ2-7
v_call: TRBV7-9
d_call: TRBD2
clone_size: .
cdr3_nt: TGTGCCAGCAGCTTAGAAGCGGGAGGAAGGGTACTTTGGTACGAGCAGTACTTC
cdr3_aa: CASSLEAGGRVLWYEQYF

j_call: TRBJ2-2
v_call: TRBV7-2
d_call: TRBD1
clone_size: .
cdr3_nt: TGTGCCAGCAGCACCAGGACAGGTCCCGGGGAGCTGTTTTTT
cdr3_aa: CASSTRTGPGELFF

j_call: TRBJ2-1
v_call: TRBV4-1
d_call: .
clone_size: .
cdr3_nt: TGCGCCAGCAGCCAAGATGCCGGGGACGGGGAGCAGTTCTTC
cdr3_aa: CASSQDAGDGEQFF

j_call: TRBJ1-3
v_call: TRBV28
d_call: .
clone_size: .
cdr3_nt: TGTGCCAGCAGCCGGACTGGGGCGGGAAACACCATATATTTT
cdr3_aa: CASSRTGAGNTIYF

j_call: TRBJ2-7
v_call: TRBV28
d_call: TRBD1
clone_size: .
cdr3_nt: TGTGCCAGCAGTGCCGGGACAGGCTCCTACGAGCAGTACTTC
cdr3_aa: CASSAGTGSYEQYF

j_call: TRBJ1-3
v_call: TRBV28
d_call: .
clone_size: .
cdr3_nt: TGTGCCAGCAGTGAGGCTGGAAACACCATATATTTT
cdr3_aa: CASSEAGNTIYF

j_call: TRBJ2-1
v_call: TRBV2
d_call: .
clone_size: .
cdr3_nt: TGTGCCAGTCTACCGGGACTAGGGGGCCTCCAAGGCTACAATGAGCAGTTCTTC
cdr3_aa: CASLPGLGGLQGYNEQFF

j_call: TRBJ2-7
v_call: TRBV10-3
d_call: TRBD2
clone_size: .
cdr3_nt: TGTGCCATCAGTGGACTAGCGGCTGGCTACGAGCAGTACTTC
cdr3_aa: CAISGLAAGYEQYF

j_call: TRBJ2-2
v_call: TRBV6-1
d_call: .
clone_size: few
cdr3_nt: TGTGCCAGCAGTGAAGGGGGCCCCCACACCGGGGAGCTGTTTTTT
cdr3_aa: CASSEGGPHTGELFF

j_call: TRBJ2-2
v_call: TRBV7-7
d_call: .
clone_size: .
cdr3_nt: TGTGCCAGCAGCTACGACGGGGACACCGGGGAGCTGTTTTTT
cdr3_aa: CASSYDGDTGELFF

j_call: TRBJ2-1
v_call: TRBV11-2
d_call: TRBD2
clone_size: once
cdr3_nt: TGTGCCAGCAGCTCGGGGGGGCGCCGGAGCTCCTACAATGAGCAGTTCTTC
cdr3_aa: CASSSGGRRSSYNEQFF

j_call: TRBJ2-3
v_call: TRBV7-3
d_call: .
clone_size: .
cdr3_nt: TGTGCCAGCAGCTTAATTGGGGGAGGCACAGATACGCAGTATTTT
cdr3_aa: CASSLIGGGTDTQYF

j_call: TRBJ2-7
v_call: TRBV27
d_call: .
clone_size: .
cdr3_nt: TGTGCCAGCAGCCCGGGCCCGGGCGGGCAGTACTTC
cdr3_aa: CASSPGPGGQYF